This is a list of T cell receptor beta chains from one sample in a study of glioma-infiltrating T cells. TCRdb itself ran the multiplex PCR reads through MiXCR, one entry per CDR3 protein. The profile shows about 180,000 distinct CDR3 sequences, around 45% of them singletons. Input material: glioma tissue, nonneoplastic brain tissue, or PBMCs (not recorded which). Receptors originate from a human donor with low-grade glioma or glioblastoma, undergoing nonglioma brain surgery, or in good health (not recorded which). The CDR3 runs from the conserved cysteine through the conserved F or W. The order of the fields is J gene, V gene, CDR3 protein.

J gene: TRBJ1-2; V gene: TRBV27; CDR3 protein: CASSWGQGNYGYTF
J gene: TRBJ1-5; V gene: TRBV2; CDR3 protein: CASSPPGQGSQPQHF
J gene: TRBJ1-2; V gene: TRBV13; CDR3 protein: CASSATGTGYGYTF
J gene: TRBJ1-1; V gene: TRBV19; CDR3 protein: CASSIALVSPNTEAFF
J gene: TRBJ1-5; V gene: TRBV5-8; CDR3 protein: CASGTGPVQPQHF
J gene: TRBJ1-5; V gene: TRBV28; CDR3 protein: CASSYRDILDQPQHF
J gene: TRBJ1-2; V gene: TRBV4-1; CDR3 protein: CASSPGIYAYTF
J gene: TRBJ2-3; V gene: TRBV2; CDR3 protein: CASSETREEATDTQYF
J gene: TRBJ2-1; V gene: TRBV6-1; CDR3 protein: CPQQGGAYNEQFF
J gene: TRBJ2-7; V gene: TRBV27; CDR3 protein: CASGLFGSDHEQYF
J gene: TRBJ1-1; V gene: TRBV12-3/TRBV12-4; CDR3 protein: CASSPRGGGNTEAFF
J gene: TRBJ2-1; V gene: TRBV29-1; CDR3 protein: CSASGSGRDEQFF
J gene: TRBJ1-1; V gene: TRBV27; CDR3 protein: CASSLSGDPEAFF
J gene: NA; V gene: TRBV28; CDR3 protein: CASSLTRTGNEQFF
J gene: TRBJ2-2; V gene: TRBV19; CDR3 protein: CATIPGQQTGELFF
J gene: TRBJ2-3; V gene: TRBV2; CDR3 protein: CASSWTSGNTDTQYF
J gene: TRBJ2-7; V gene: TRBV6-1; CDR3 protein: CASSELGRSSYEQYF
J gene: TRBJ2-1; V gene: TRBV7-3; CDR3 protein: CASSLITGHEQFF
J gene: TRBJ2-3; V gene: TRBV25-1; CDR3 protein: CASSDPGSHTDTQYF
J gene: TRBJ2-3; V gene: TRBV6-1; CDR3 protein: CASSDLASTDTQYF
J gene: TRBJ2-1; V gene: TRBV19; CDR3 protein: CASSMGTAFANEQFF
J gene: TRBJ2-3; V gene: TRBV4-1; CDR3 protein: CASSQGLGGSDTQYF
J gene: TRBJ2-3; V gene: TRBV3-1; CDR3 protein: CASSQDLLAHSTDTQYF
J gene: TRBJ2-1; V gene: TRBV20-1; CDR3 protein: CSASGPPLGVVHNEQFF
J gene: TRBJ2-7; V gene: TRBV20-1; CDR3 protein: CSARTSGTLEQYF
J gene: TRBJ2-3; V gene: TRBV20-1; CDR3 protein: CSARSLAGGRDEQYF
J gene: TRBJ1-6; V gene: TRBV7-3; CDR3 protein: CASSQEARDKSPLHF
J gene: TRBJ2-2; V gene: TRBV27; CDR3 protein: CASSWTRTATGELFF
J gene: TRBJ2-7; V gene: TRBV7-8; CDR3 protein: CASSFGTGGKQYF